The rows below give T cell receptor beta chains drawn from one sample of a study of blood T cell repertoires in COVID-19. Some clones are missing from TCRdb's copy, which holds only in-frame ones; the method was immunoSEQ multiplex PCR. The sample includes about 270,000 clones, approximately 85% of them seen just once. The sample was PBMCs or T cells enriched from blood (not recorded which). The receptors come from a woman aged 45-60 years with acute COVID-19. CDR3s include the opening cysteine and the closing phenylalanine or tryptophan. D genes are given only for firm matches. Where a row states a size, it is once, few, many or the class of an expanded clone; other rows omit it.

cdr3_aa | cdr3_nt | j_call | d_call | v_call | clone_size
CASSTTVSGGNTGELFF | TGCGCCAGCAGCACTACCGTTAGCGGGGGGAACACCGGGGAGCTGTTTTTT | TRBJ2-2 | TRBD2 | TRBV5-1 | .
CASSGGQDYEQYF | TGCGCCAGCAGTGGTGGACAGGACTACGAGCAGTACTTC | TRBJ2-7 | TRBD1 | TRBV10-1 | .
CASSPGQGNTEAFF | TGCGCCAGCAGCCCTGGACAGGGGAACACTGAAGCTTTCTTT | TRBJ1-1 | TRBD1 | TRBV10-2 | .
CASSLKGQMNTEAFF | TGTGCCAGCAGCCTAAAGGGACAGATGAACACTGAAGCTTTCTTT | TRBJ1-1 | TRBD1 | TRBV7-2 | .
CASSQERQGYQPQHF | TGCGCCAGCAGCCAAGAGAGGCAGGGGTATCAGCCCCAGCATTTT | TRBJ1-5 | . | TRBV4-3 | .
CASSLRLNTGELFF | TGTGCCAGCAGCTTGCGACTCAACACCGGGGAGCTGTTTTTT | TRBJ2-2 | . | TRBV5-6 | .
CAGSYFDPGPLYGYTF | TGTGCCGGCAGTTATTTCGATCCAGGCCCCCTCTATGGCTACACCTTC | TRBJ1-2 | . | TRBV6-5 | .
CAWSVGGTYEQYF | TGTGCCTGGAGTGTGGGAGGAACCTACGAGCAGTACTTC | TRBJ2-7 | . | TRBV30 | .
CASSPGVGGNQPQHF | TGTGCCAGCAGCCCAGGGGTGGGGGGCAATCAGCCCCAGCATTTT | TRBJ1-5 | . | TRBV7-2 | .
CAISVVQGAGDGYTF | TGTGCCATCAGTGTAGTACAGGGGGCTGGAGATGGCTACACCTTC | TRBJ1-2 | TRBD1 | TRBV10-3 | .
CASSQDPGFRNSPLHF | TGCGCCAGCAGCCAAGATCCGGGATTCAGGAATTCACCCCTCCACTTT | TRBJ1-6 | . | TRBV4-1 | .
CASRERGGPSDTQYF | TGTGCCAGTAGAGAGCGGGGGGGCCCCTCAGATACGCAGTATTTT | TRBJ2-3 | TRBD2 | TRBV19 | .
CASSDLGQGFQPQHF | TGTGCCAGTAGCGATTTGGGACAGGGATTTCAGCCCCAGCATTTT | TRBJ1-5 | TRBD1 | TRBV19 | .
CASSFFGTASMNTEAFF | TGCGCCAGCAGCTTCTTCGGGACAGCTTCCATGAACACTGAAGCTTTCTTT | TRBJ1-1 | TRBD1 | TRBV5-1 | .
CASSQEASNQPQHF | TGCGCCAGCAGCCAAGAGGCCAGCAATCAGCCCCAGCATTTT | TRBJ1-5 | . | TRBV4-3 | once
CACRVLGPQETQYF | TGTGCCTGCCGGGTCCTAGGCCCTCAAGAGACCCAGTACTTC | TRBJ2-5 | . | TRBV30 | once
CATLTDSGANVLTF | TGTGCCACGTTGACAGACTCTGGGGCCAACGTCCTGACTTTC | TRBJ2-6 | . | TRBV19 | .
CAWSRLLSNEQFF | TGTGCCTGGAGTAGACTTCTCTCCAATGAGCAGTTCTTC | TRBJ2-1 | . | TRBV30 | .
CASSSLTREGSGYTF | TGTGCCAGCAGCTCGTTAACCAGGGAAGGAAGTGGCTACACCTTC | TRBJ1-2 | . | TRBV5-6 | .
CASSLARGREMNTEAFF | TGTGCCAGCAGCTTAGCCAGGGGGCGCGAGATGAACACTGAAGCTTTCTTT | TRBJ1-1 | TRBD1 | TRBV7-7 | .
CASSLGAGVMDNEQFF | TGCGCCAGCAGCTTGGGGGCAGGGGTAATGGACAATGAGCAGTTCTTC | TRBJ2-1 | . | TRBV5-1 | .
CASSLAIGTAHSPLHF | TGTGCCAGCAGCTTAGCCATCGGGACAGCCCATTCACCCCTCCACTTT | TRBJ1-6 | TRBD1 | TRBV7-2 | .
CASSLAGAGTEAFF | TGCGCCAGCAGCTTGGCAGGGGCCGGCACTGAAGCTTTCTTT | TRBJ1-1 | . | TRBV5-1 | .
CASSHPRQVYSNQPQHF | TGTGCCAGCAGTCACCCGCGACAGGTTTATAGCAATCAGCCCCAGCATTTT | TRBJ1-5 | . | TRBV6-6 | .
CASRNRDSHGYTF | TGTGCCAGCAGGAACAGGGATTCCCATGGCTACACCTTC | TRBJ1-2 | . | TRBV12-3/TRBV12-4 | .
CASSPKAGLTGELFF | TGTGCCAGCTCACCAAAAGCGGGTTTGACCGGGGAGCTGTTTTTT | TRBJ2-2 | . | TRBV18 | .
CASSTSGTLNEKLFF | TGTGCCAGCAGCACCTCAGGGACACTTAATGAAAAACTGTTTTTT | TRBJ1-4 | . | TRBV9 | .
CSVEDLGLAGGTDTQYF | TGCAGCGTTGAAGATCTGGGGCTAGCGGGAGGCACAGATACGCAGTATTTT | TRBJ2-3 | TRBD2 | TRBV29-1 | .
CASSLRGRAISGNTIYF | TGTGCCAGCAGCTTACGGGGTAGGGCTATCTCTGGAAACACCATATATTTT | TRBJ1-3 | . | TRBV7-9 | .
CASNPTGGGPEAFF | TGTGCCAGCAACCCGACAGGGGGAGGGCCTGAAGCTTTCTTT | TRBJ1-1 | TRBD1 | TRBV7-9 | .
CASSPDRIGNEKLFF | TGTGCCAGCAGCCCCGACAGGATTGGAAATGAAAAACTGTTTTTT | TRBJ1-4 | . | TRBV14 | .
CASSDTGTANSPLHF | TGTGCCAGCAGTGACACCGGGACAGCTAATTCACCCCTCCACTTT | TRBJ1-6 | TRBD1 | TRBV6-4 | .
CASSSGLDDEQYF | TGCGCCAGCAGCTCCGGACTAGACGACGAGCAGTACTTC | TRBJ2-7 | TRBD2 | TRBV5-1 | few
CASRFLLGALPADDEQFF | TGTGCAAGTCGCTTTCTCCTAGGGGCTCTCCCGGCGGACGATGAGCAGTTCTTC | TRBJ2-1 | . | TRBV12-2 | once
CASSQVVRVGTEAFF | TGCGCCAGCAGCCAAGTGGTCAGGGTGGGAACTGAAGCTTTCTTT | TRBJ1-1 | . | TRBV4-3 | .
CATSRGLSMNTEAFF | TGTGCCACCAGCAGGGGACTTTCTATGAACACTGAAGCTTTCTTT | TRBJ1-1 | . | TRBV15 | .
CASSPTGTGVRGDTEAFF | TGTGCCAGCTCACCTACGGGAACAGGGGTACGAGGGGACACTGAAGCTTTCTTT | TRBJ1-1 | TRBD1 | TRBV18 | few
CASSPRLAEETQYF | TGTGCCAGCTCACCCCGACTAGCGGAAGAGACCCAGTACTTC | TRBJ2-5 | TRBD2 | TRBV18 | .
CATSPGLATYNEQFF | TGTGCCACTTCTCCGGGACTAGCCACCTACAATGAGCAGTTCTTC | TRBJ2-1 | TRBD2 | TRBV2 | .
CASSPQTGGRNGYTF | TGCGCCAGCAGCCCACAAACGGGGGGACGTAATGGCTACACCTTC | TRBJ1-2 | . | TRBV5-1 | .
CASLGGAYGYTF | TGTGCCAGCCTCGGCGGGGCCTATGGCTACACCTTC | TRBJ1-2 | . | TRBV2 | .
CASSQGTGPGYGYTF | TGCGCCAGCAGCCAAGGGACAGGGCCCGGCTATGGCTACACCTTC | TRBJ1-2 | TRBD1 | TRBV4-3 | .
CASSLWGRQGTPEAFF | TGTGCCAGCAGTTTATGGGGGAGACAGGGGACCCCTGAAGCTTTCTTT | TRBJ1-1 | TRBD1 | TRBV28 | once
CASSQLAGGRKDTQYF | TGTGCCAGCAGTCAACTAGCGGGGGGGCGTAAAGATACGCAGTATTTT | TRBJ2-3 | TRBD2 | TRBV6-2/TRBV6-3 | .
CASSIGLPPDTQYF | TGTGCCAGTAGTATCGGACTCCCCCCCGATACGCAGTATTTT | TRBJ2-3 | . | TRBV19 | .
CAISAQTGSPAEQYF | TGTGCCATCAGTGCCCAGACAGGGTCCCCCGCCGAGCAGTACTTC | TRBJ2-7 | TRBD1 | TRBV10-3 | few
CASSPLTGGYADTQYF | TGTGCCAGCTCACCTCTGACAGGGGGCTACGCAGATACGCAGTATTTT | TRBJ2-3 | TRBD1 | TRBV18 | .
CASSGQGAGNTEAFF | TGTGCCAGCAGCGGACAGGGGGCAGGGAACACTGAAGCTTTCTTT | TRBJ1-1 | TRBD1 | TRBV9 | .
CASSEGDRGVTEAFF | TGTGCCAGCAGTGAAGGGGACAGGGGGGTCACTGAAGCTTTCTTT | TRBJ1-1 | TRBD1 | TRBV6-1 | .
CASSWRTSTDTQYF | TGTGCCAGCAGTTGGCGGACTAGCACAGATACGCAGTATTTT | TRBJ2-3 | . | TRBV6-5 | .
CASSHTGGQFF | TGTGCCAGCAGCCATACAGGGGGGCAGTTCTTC | TRBJ2-1 | TRBD1 | TRBV11-2 | .
CSVGLAEYNEQFF | TGCAGCGTTGGACTAGCAGAATACAATGAGCAGTTCTTC | TRBJ2-1 | TRBD2 | TRBV29-1 | .
CASSLGHREEAFF | TGTGCCAGCAGCTTAGGCCACAGGGAGGAAGCTTTCTTT | TRBJ1-1 | . | TRBV7-8 | once
CAWSRAGYNEQFF | TGTGCCTGGAGCCGGGCGGGGTACAATGAGCAGTTCTTC | TRBJ2-1 | . | TRBV30 | .
CASRAGGKETQYF | TGTGCCAGCCGCGCGGGGGGGAAGGAGACCCAGTACTTC | TRBJ2-5 | TRBD2 | TRBV27 | .
CASSLSGQPGETQYF | TGTGCCAGCAGCTTAAGTGGACAGCCCGGAGAGACCCAGTACTTC | TRBJ2-5 | . | TRBV7-9 | .
CASSELTGGPTNEQFF | TGTGCCAGCAGTGAACTGACAGGGGGCCCCACCAATGAGCAGTTCTTC | TRBJ2-1 | TRBD1 | TRBV6-1 | .
CALGQGAPGQPQHF | TGTGCCCTAGGACAGGGGGCCCCAGGACAGCCCCAGCATTTT | TRBJ1-5 | TRBD1 | TRBV30 | .
CASSDRYSNQPQHF | TGTGCCAGCAGCGACAGATATAGCAATCAGCCCCAGCATTTT | TRBJ1-5 | . | TRBV6-5 | .